This entry lists 20 T cell receptor beta chains sequenced from one sample in a study of blood T cell repertoires in COVID-19. Assay: immunoSEQ multiplex PCR; the TCRdb copy retains only in-frame clones and omits some. Of some 260,000 clones in the sample, around 90% are singletons; the top ten hold about 6%. The specimen sequenced was PBMCs or T cells enriched from blood (not recorded which). These receptors came from a woman younger than 45 with acute COVID-19.

V is TRBV7-9 and J is TRBJ1-2; 8 nucleotides match TRBD1. CDR3 length: 15 amino acids. Germline CDR1 and CDR2: SEHNR and FQNEAQ (reference sequence). V lost 2 bases, J lost 4 bases, and 6 bases stayed unmatched. Here the CDR3 reads CASSLSAGGSYGYTF. The CDR3 coding sequence is TGTGCCAGCAGCTTATCAGCAGGGGGCTCCTATGGCTACACCTTC.

The rearrangement joins TRBV6-2 or TRBV6-3 to TRBJ1-4; tentatively, D is TRBD1 (6 bases). The CDR3 sequence is 14 residues long. The germline gives CDR1 MNHEY, CDR2 SVGEGT. Deletions cut 3 bases from V and 3 bases from J, with 8 bases between. The CDR3 here is CASSYRTANEKLFF. For the CDR3, the DNA is TGTGCCAGCAGTTATCGGACAGCTAATGAAAAACTGTTTTTT.

CDR3 sequence: CASSPSGRGYTDTQYF. The CDR3 nucleotides are TGTGCCAGCAGCCCCAGCGGGAGGGGATACACAGATACGCAGTATTTT. This chain joins TRBV14 and TRBJ2-3; 10 nucleotides agree with TRBD2. V gave up 4 bases and J gave up 2 bases; unmatched junction bases: 6. There are 16 residues in the CDR3. The germline gives CDR1 SGHDN, CDR2 FVKESK. Together with reference TRBV14 and TRBJ2-3, the CDR3 gives the full variable domain: EAGVTQFPSHSVIEKGQTVTLRCDPISGHDNLYWYRRVMGKEIKFLLHFVKESKQDESGMPNNRFLAERTGGTYSTLKVQPAELEDSGVYFCASSPSGRGYTDTQYFGPGTRLTVL.

CDR3 nucleotide sequence: TGTGCCAGCAGAACTAGACTGCACAATGAGCAGTTCTTC. Its protein product is CASRTRLHNEQFF. The rearrangement uses TRBV27 and TRBJ2-1; D possibly corresponds to TRBD2 (5 bases). In germline, CDR1 is MNHEY, CDR2 SMNVEV (reference sequence). CDR3 length: 13 residues. Trimming left V 6 bases short and J 5 bases short, with 11 bases between.

The rearrangement joins TRBV28 to TRBJ1-6; D is perhaps TRBD1 (6 bases). This CDR3 contains 15 residues. Germline loops: CDR1 MDHEN, CDR2 SYDVKM. The V gene lost 6 bases and the J gene lost 8 bases, with 17 bases spanning the gap. The CDR3 region is CASRKGTGIYSPLHF. CDR3 sequence (DNA): TGTGCCAGCAGGAAAGGAACAGGGATTTATTCACCCCTCCACTTT.

The chain joins TRBV28 to TRBJ2-1; TRBD2 aligns across 7 bases. This CDR3 contains 16 residues. The V and J ends lost 5 bases and 3 bases, in that order; junction bases with no gene match: 10. The germline gives CDR1 MDHEN, CDR2 SYDVKM. Here the CDR3 reads CASSPPTSQNYNEQFF. The DNA for the CDR3 is TGTGCCAGCAGTCCACCGACTAGCCAAAACTACAATGAGCAGTTCTTC.

The rearrangement links TRBV14 to TRBJ2-1, with 9 bases matching TRBD1. Germline V CDR1 and CDR2: SGHDN, FVKESK. After removal of 4 bases from V and 4 bases from J, the junction contained 14 bases not matched to a gene. The CDR3 runs to 18 residues. The CDR3 coding sequence is TGTGCCAGCAGCCCCATCTCCCCGGGACAGGGCCTTTACAATGAGCAGTTCTTC. It codes for CASSPISPGQGLYNEQFF. The full variable domain, in which reference TRBV14 and TRBJ2-1 provide the parts outside the CDR3, is EAGVTQFPSHSVIEKGQTVTLRCDPISGHDNLYWYRRVMGKEIKFLLHFVKESKQDESGMPNNRFLAERTGGTYSTLKVQPAELEDSGVYFCASSPISPGQGLYNEQFFGPGTRLTVL.

The rearrangement links TRBV6-5 to TRBJ2-7, with 11 nucleotides matching TRBD1. Germline V lookup: CDR1 MNHEY, CDR2 SVGAGI. CDR3 length: 13 residues. The trim removed 4 bases at V and 6 bases at J, leaving 2 bases unmatched. In DNA form, the CDR3 reads TGTGCCAGCAGTTGGGGACAGGGGGGCGAGCAGTACTTC. Its protein is CASSWGQGGEQYF.

CDR3 amino acids: CASSGTGVYETQYF. The CDR3 nucleotides are TGTGCCAGCAGTGGGACAGGGGTTTATGAGACCCAGTACTTC. V usage is TRBV2 and J usage is TRBJ2-5; 9 positions match TRBD1. Germline V gives CDR1 SNHLY, CDR2 FYNNEI. The V segment lost 4 bases and the J segment 5 bases; nucleotides outside the gene matches: 5. The CDR3 runs to 14 residues.

This sequence joins TRBV4-3 and TRBJ1-6; 11 bases match TRBD1. The J segment lost 10 bases and the V segment lost 4 bases, leaving 3 bases of the junction unmatched. Germline V lookup: CDR1 LGHNA, CDR2 YSLEER. This CDR3 is 14 amino acids long. The DNA of the CDR3 is TGCGCCAGCAGCCCCGGGACAGGGGGATCACCCCTCCACTTT. Encoded protein: CASSPGTGGSPLHF.

This sequence joins TRBV28 and TRBJ1-6, with D perhaps TRBD1 (5 bases). There are 15 residues in the CDR3. V was cut by 6 bases and J by 4 bases, with 13 bases left in between. CDR1 is MDHEN and CDR2 is SYDVKM in the germline V gene. DNA of the CDR3: TGTGCCAGCAGCCCACAGGAGCTATATAATTCACCCCTCCACTTT. This sequence encodes CASSPQELYNSPLHF.

The table lists this clone with a count of one. The J gene is TRBJ1-6, the V gene TRBV7-2, with 7 bases fitting TRBD1. This CDR3 region has 14 residues. Germline V CDR1 and CDR2: SGHTA, FQGNSA. The junction had 5 bases not matched to a gene; V was cut back by 5 bases and J by 7 bases. As DNA, the CDR3 is TGTGCCAGCAGCCACGACAGGGTAAATTCACCCCTCCACTTT. It translates to CASSHDRVNSPLHF.

This sequence joins TRBV7-8 and TRBJ1-2; unclear D gene. V was pared by 1 base and J by 6 bases, with 6 bases between. This CDR3 region has 12 residues. Per the germline V gene, CDR1 is SGHVS and CDR2 is FQNEAQ. CDR3 DNA: TGTGCCAGCAGCTTAGATCCCAATGGCTACACCTTC. This encodes CASSLDPNGYTF.

The genes are TRBV7-8 and TRBJ1-4, with a tentative D call TRBD1 (6 bases). Trimming left V 5 bases short and J 0 bases short, with 7 bases between. The CDR3 extends over 14 amino acids. Germline CDR1 reads SGHVS; CDR2 reads FQNEAQ. CDR3 region: CASSTGPTNEKLFF. The CDR3 bases are TGTGCCAGCAGCACAGGGCCAACTAATGAAAAACTGTTTTTT.

This clone appeared a few times. The V gene is TRBV4-3, the J gene TRBJ1-3; D is possibly TRBD1 (5 bases). This CDR3 is 16 amino acids long. Looked up from germline, CDR1 is LGHNA and CDR2 is YSLEER. V was cut by 0 bases and J by 4 bases, with 13 bases left in between. CDR3 in DNA: TGCGCCAGCAGCCAAGACGACGACGACAGCGGAAACACCATATATTTT. Protein product: CASSQDDDDSGNTIYF.

For the CDR3, the DNA is TGTGCCAGCAGTGCCGGGGACACAACCGCAGGGACTGAAGCTTTCTTT. It yields the protein CASSAGDTTAGTEAFF. This rearrangement joins TRBV6-4 to TRBJ1-1, with a weak D call TRBD1 (6 bases). The V end lost 4 bases, the J end lost 5 bases, and 20 bases lay between the germline ends. In germline, CDR1 is MRHNA, CDR2 SNTAGT. There are 16 residues in the CDR3.

This chain connects TRBV15 to TRBJ1-4; 8 bases align to TRBD1. Germline V CDR1 and CDR2: LNHNV, YYDKDF (reference sequence). V lost 0 bases, J lost 8 bases, and 8 bases stayed unmatched. The CDR3 is made up of 16 amino acids. CDR3 region: CATSRDPGTGGEKLFF. As DNA, the CDR3 is TGTGCCACCAGCAGAGATCCTGGGACAGGAGGAGAAAAACTGTTTTTT.

The chain uses TRBV9 and TRBJ1-1; TRBD1 is a possible D gene (6 bases). V lost 0 bases, J lost 8 bases, and 11 bases lay in between. The CDR3 extends over 13 amino acids. Germline V gene sequence: CDR1 SGDLS, CDR2 YYNGEE. Here the CDR3 DNA reads TGTGCCAGCAGCGTAGGTCTAGACAGGGAAGCTTTCTTT. It translates to CASSVGLDREAFF.

This rearrangement joins TRBV7-3 to TRBJ2-2; 10 bases map to TRBD2. V trimming: 5 bases; J trimming: 3 bases; junction bases outside the gene matches: 12. The CDR3 runs to 18 residues. The germline V gene encodes CDR1 SGHTA and CDR2 FQGTGA. In DNA, the CDR3 is TGTGCCAGCAGCCAAAGACCTCTAGCGGGGGTGGACACCGGGGAGCTGTTTTTT. Translation: CASSQRPLAGVDTGELFF.

V is TRBV2 and J is TRBJ2-2, with 10 bases identical to TRBD2. The V gene end was trimmed by 4 bases and the J gene end by 0 bases; junction bases not matched to a gene: 5. The CDR3 length is 17 residues. Germline V gene sequence: CDR1 SNHLY, CDR2 FYNNEI. The CDR3 sequence is CASSGLAGAPNTGELFF. The CDR3 nucleotides read TGTGCCAGCAGTGGGCTAGCGGGAGCCCCGAACACCGGGGAGCTGTTTTTT.